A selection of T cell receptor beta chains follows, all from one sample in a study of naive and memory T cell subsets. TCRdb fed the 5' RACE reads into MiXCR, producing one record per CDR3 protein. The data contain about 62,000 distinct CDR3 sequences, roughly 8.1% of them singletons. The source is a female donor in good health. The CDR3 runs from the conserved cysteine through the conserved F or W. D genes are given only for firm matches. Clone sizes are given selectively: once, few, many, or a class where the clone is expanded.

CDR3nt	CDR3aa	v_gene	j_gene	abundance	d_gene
TGTGCCAGCAGCTCCGGGACAGGGGTTCAGCCCCAGCATTTT	CASSSGTGVQPQHF	TRBV5-4	TRBJ1-5	-	TRBD1
TGCGCCAGCAGCCAAGAAGGGGGACAGGGAAATTCACCCCTCCACTTT	CASSQEGGQGNSPLHF	TRBV4-1	TRBJ1-6	once	TRBD1
TGTGCCAGCAGCGTAAGAGCGGGAGGGCCGGATACGCAGTATTTT	CASSVRAGGPDTQYF	TRBV9	TRBJ2-3	few	TRBD2
TGTGCCAGCAGTTATAGGGACACGCAGTATTTT	CASSYRDTQYF	TRBV6-5	TRBJ2-3	-	-
TGCGCCAGCAGTGCGAGACGCGGGACAGCAACTAATGAAAAACTGTTTTTT	CASSARRGTATNEKLFF	TRBV10-2	TRBJ1-4	-	TRBD1
TGTGCCAGCAGCCCCCCGCCGGGGGTAGGTGCAGATACGCAGTATTTT	CASSPPPGVGADTQYF	TRBV21-1	TRBJ2-3	-	-
TGTGCCAGCAGCCTTAACGGCGGTGAAGCTTTCTTT	CASSLNGGEAFF	TRBV7-9	TRBJ1-1	-	-
TGCAGCGTTGTTGAGGGGAGTCTTCAGCCCCAGCATTTT	CSVVEGSLQPQHF	TRBV29-1	TRBJ1-5	many	-
TGTGCCAGCAGCCTGGACAGCAACTATGGCTACACCTTC	CASSLDSNYGYTF	TRBV3-1	TRBJ1-2	many	-
TGCAGTGCTATTGACCCGGTGGGCACTGAAGCTTTCTTT	CSAIDPVGTEAFF	TRBV20-1	TRBJ1-1	-	-
TGTGCCAGCAGCTGGGGGGGGGCCAAAAACATTCAGTACTTC	CASSWGGAKNIQYF	TRBV5-6	TRBJ2-4	few	TRBD2
TGCAGCGTCTCGGGACAGACCAACACTGAAGCTTTCTTT	CSVSGQTNTEAFF	TRBV29-1	TRBJ1-1	many	TRBD1
TGCAGTGCTAGTGCAGGGTACTATGGCTACACCTTC	CSASAGYYGYTF	TRBV20-1	TRBJ1-2	few	-